This entry describes one TCR beta chain. Its antigen remains unknown. These data belong to a study of vaccination effects on CD4 cells after COVID-19. The overall study: After the second dose, samples were taken at median day 72.

Profiled with immunoSEQ multiplex PCR; TCRdb holds only in-frame clones, not every one. This sample has roughly 40,000 clones, with 65% to 75% found just once. This CDR3 region has 18 residues. The junction had 10 bases not matched to a gene; V was cut back by 0 bases and J by 4 bases. The germline CDR1 and CDR2 sequences are LGHNT and FRNRAP. Culturing for more than 9 days preceded CD4+ T cell isolation. Each person got two doses of an mRNA SARS-CoV-2 vaccine, BNT162b2 or mRNA-1273. The authors replaced half the medium with IL-2 medium on days 3 and 7. Findings of the study overall: Researchers report that only 1 of 255 vaccine-induced clones in healthy vaccinees cross-reacted with common cold coronaviruses.

The source was CD4+ T cells from PBMCs cultured without peptide, collected after COVID-19 vaccination. The V and J genes are TRBV12-5 and TRBJ2-5, with TRBD2 matching over 11 bases. The sequence came from a human donor who received a COVID-19 vaccine. The CDR3: CASGLVVRGLAGGETQYF. The CDR3 nucleotides are TGTGCTAGTGGTTTGGTAGTGCGAGGCCTAGCGGGAGGAGAGACCCAGTACTTC.